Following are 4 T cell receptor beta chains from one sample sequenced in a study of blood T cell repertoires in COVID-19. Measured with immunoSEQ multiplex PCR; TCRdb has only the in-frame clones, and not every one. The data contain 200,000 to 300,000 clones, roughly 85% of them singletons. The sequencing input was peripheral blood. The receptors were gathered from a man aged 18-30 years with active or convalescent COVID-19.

Here the CDR3 reads CASSLTGVQDTQYF. The CDR3 region has the DNA TGTGCCAGCAGTTTGACAGGGGTTCAAGATACGCAGTATTTT. This chain joins TRBV28 and TRBJ2-3; 8 positions agree with TRBD1. This CDR3 has 14 residues. The V and J ends lost 3 bases and 5 bases, in that order; junction bases with no gene match: 4. In germline, CDR1 is MDHEN, CDR2 SYDVKM.

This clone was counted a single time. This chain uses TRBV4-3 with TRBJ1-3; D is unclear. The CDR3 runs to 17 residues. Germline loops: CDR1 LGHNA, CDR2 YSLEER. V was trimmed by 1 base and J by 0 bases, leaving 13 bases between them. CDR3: CASSQAWQDYSGNTIYF. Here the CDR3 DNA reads TGCGCCAGCAGCCAAGCTTGGCAGGATTACTCTGGAAACACCATATATTTT.

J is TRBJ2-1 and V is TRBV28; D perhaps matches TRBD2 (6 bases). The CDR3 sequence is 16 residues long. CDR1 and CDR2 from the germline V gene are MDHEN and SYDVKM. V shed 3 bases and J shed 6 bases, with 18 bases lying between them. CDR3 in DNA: TGTGCCAGCAGTTTCCAGGTGGCGGGATGGGGCAATGAGCAGTTCTTC. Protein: CASSFQVAGWGNEQFF.

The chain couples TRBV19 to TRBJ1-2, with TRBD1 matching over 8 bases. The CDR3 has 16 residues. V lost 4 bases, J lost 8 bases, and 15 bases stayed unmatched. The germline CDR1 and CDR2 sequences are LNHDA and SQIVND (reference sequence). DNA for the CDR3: TGTGCCAGTAGTAACACACCCCCGACAGGGGCGAGGGGCTACACCTTC. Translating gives CASSNTPPTGARGYTF.